The clone carrying this T cell receptor beta chain has more than one count but fewer than ten. This specimen comes from a study of blood T cells in healthy people across ages. Using a J-beta primer mix together with a sample-barcoded 5' primer, a second PCR was run for roughly 7 to 11 cycles. A single record per CDR3 protein comes from TCRdb applying MiXCR to the 5' RACE reads. Of about 800,000 distinct CDR3 sequences listed, 20% to 25% are singletons. Germline CDR1 and CDR2: SNHLY and FYNNEI. CDR3 length equals 17 residues. The V gene lost 8 bases and the J gene lost 5 bases, with 27 bases spanning the gap. This sample was shared with a second study, whose subject was T cells of mothers and their children.

Sequencing was done on a sample of blood. This chain connects TRBV2 to TRBJ2-5, with no clear D. This receptor was taken from a boy younger than 18 in good health. The CDR3: CASPNNIGLGEGETQYF. The CDR3 DNA is TGTGCCAGCCCCAATAATATCGGGTTAGGAGAAGGGGAGACCCAGTACTTC.